These T cell receptor beta chains were read from a single sample in a study of beta chain features in type 1 diabetes. Profiling relied on immunoSEQ multiplex PCR, and the TCRdb table lists in-frame clones only, not all of them. The sample has 500,000 to 700,000 clones, roughly 16% seen once. The sequenced sample was naive CD4+ T cells from blood. These receptors all stem from a man aged 18 to 35 in good health. CDR3s include the opening cysteine and the closing phenylalanine or tryptophan. A D gene is named only where the DNA matches it firmly. Clone sizes are given selectively: once, few, many, or a class where the clone is expanded.

few,TRBV7-9,.,TRBJ1-3,CASSLPLTVPSGNTIYF,TGTGCCAGCAGCTTACCCCTGACAGTTCCCTCTGGAAACACCATATATTTT
few,TRBV30,.,TRBJ2-7,CAVGVGHEQYF,TGTGCCGTGGGGGTCGGTCACGAGCAGTACTTC
few,TRBV9,.,TRBJ1-1,CASSVASGGMTMNTEAFF,TGTGCCAGCAGCGTAGCTTCCGGGGGTATGACGATGAACACTGAAGCTTTCTTT
.,TRBV28,TRBD1,TRBJ2-5,CASSRQGVETQYF,TGTGCCAGCAGCCGACAGGGAGTTGAGACCCAGTACTTC
.,TRBV10-3,TRBD2,TRBJ2-1,CAISSTSGSVYNEQFF,TGTGCCATCAGTTCGACTAGCGGGAGTGTCTACAATGAGCAGTTCTTC
.,TRBV27,.,TRBJ2-6,CASMRGDTAGANVLTF,TGTGCCAGCATGAGGGGGGACACGGCTGGGGCCAACGTCCTGACTTTC
.,TRBV28,.,TRBJ1-2,CASSSRVYGYTF,TGTGCCAGCAGTTCTAGGGTTTATGGCTACACCTTC
.,TRBV11-2,TRBD1,TRBJ1-2,CASSSPTTGFTGYTF,TGTGCCAGCAGCTCCCCTACGACAGGGTTTACTGGCTACACCTTC
.,TRBV12-5,.,TRBJ2-3,CASGLIPGLSTDTQYF,TGTGCTAGTGGTTTGATTCCGGGCCTTAGCACAGATACGCAGTATTTT
.,TRBV5-6,.,TRBJ2-1,CASSLLVNEQFF,TGTGCCAGCAGCTTGTTGGTAAATGAGCAGTTCTTC
.,TRBV2,TRBD1,TRBJ2-5,CASIPRDRGRETQYF,TGTGCCAGCATTCCCCGGGACAGGGGTCGAGAGACCCAGTACTTC
few,TRBV28,TRBD2,TRBJ2-7,CASLTSGGAFYEQYF,TGTGCCAGTCTTACTAGCGGGGGGGCCTTCTACGAGCAGTACTTC
few,TRBV23-1,.,TRBJ2-7,CASSQRTRRGRVWYEQYF,TGCGCCAGCAGTCAAAGAACTCGTCGGGGGCGCGTCTGGTACGAGCAGTACTTC
few,TRBV30,.,TRBJ2-2,CAWTENTGELFF,TGTGCCTGGACCGAGAACACCGGGGAGCTGTTTTTT
few,TRBV7-2,.,TRBJ2-5,CASSRYQETQYF,TGTGCCAGCAGCCGGTACCAAGAGACCCAGTACTTC
few,TRBV7-3,.,TRBJ2-1,CASSLMTGAYNEQFF,TGTGCCAGCAGCTTAATGACGGGAGCGTACAATGAGCAGTTCTTC
.,TRBV11-2,TRBD2,TRBJ2-5,CASSLGSGSASETQYF,TGTGCCAGCAGTCTGGGCAGCGGGAGTGCTTCAGAGACCCAGTACTTC